This T cell receptor beta chain was sequenced in a study of blood T cell repertoires in COVID-19. Across the whole study: Acute-phase and convalescent COVID-19 samples originated in the United States, Italy and Spain. The analysed material was cDNA or gDNA that came from T cells, B-cell-depleted T cells, or PBMCs.

Per the study methods: Reference gene primer amplification gave estimated nucleated cell counts. The repertoire was sequenced with immunoSEQ multiplex PCR; TCRdb's copy has only in-frame clones and lacks some. V, J and clone size are taken as reported in that table, and D and trimming were inferred from the DNA itself. The table lists some 370,000 clones, 90% of them singletons, with about 6.5% in the top ten. V lost 4 bases and J lost 5; bases outside the gene matches: 4. This CDR3 is built from 15 residues. Germline V CDR1 and CDR2: MNHEY, SMNVEV (reference sequence). This chain uses TRBV27 with TRBJ2-1; 11 positions agree with TRBD2. What was sequenced was peripheral blood. This receptor was taken from a young man with active or convalescent COVID-19. The CDR3 nucleotides read TGTGCCAGCAGTTCGCTAGCGGGGGGAAACAATGAGCAGTTCTTC. The encoded protein is CASSSLAGGNNEQFF.